This entry is about one T cell receptor beta chain. At least ten counts were recorded for this clonotype. Its antigen is unknown. No clone much larger than this one lies a single base away; base qualities are absent. These data are taken from a study of T-cell reconstitution after alpha-beta-depleted transplantation in children (TCRdb year 2016). Looking at the study overall: T-cell immune reconstitution after TCRalphabeta/CD19-depleted allogeneic hematopoietic cell transplantation in children was quantitatively tracked in the study by means of TCR repertoire profiling.

Library method: PCR. TCRdb names Illumina HiSeq 2500 as the instrument used. TCR libraries were prepared with molecular barcoding, using unique molecular identifiers to normalize TCRbeta repertoire quantification. Through fastp at Q25 and MiXCR, TCRdb rebuilt clones from the public reads, retaining in-frame beta chains. Rows matching on CDR3 protein sequence are summarized as one entry with the most common DNA and genes. The sample table records a few hundred thousand distinct CDR3 sequences; 9.7% of these occur just once. Approximately 5.4% of the sample rests with the top ten. The V end loses 12 bases and the J end loses 6 bases, and a stretch of 16 bases separates them. The CDR3 covers 13 residues, taking in both the cysteine and the phenylalanine. The only DNA kept is the CDR3, 39 bases in frame from the first base. The CDR1 and CDR2 encoded by the germline V gene are KGHDR and SFDVKD.

Source: PBMCs from the stem cell graft donor, taken from the stem cell graft. The chain uses TRBV24-1 and TRBJ2-2, and possibly TRBD2, on 5 matching bases. This clonotype was obtained from a human donor who donated a stem cell graft to a child with SCID. The CDR3 protein is CASRRGSAGELFF. The DNA reads TGTGCCTCCCGAAGAGGGAGCGCCGGGGAGCTGTTTTTT.